A single sample is the source of the 5 T cell receptor beta chains below, sequenced in a study of T-cell reconstitution after alpha-beta-depleted transplantation in children. Preparing the TCRbeta library involved the use of unique molecular identifiers. TCRdb processed the PCR reads anew with MiXCR; each CDR3 protein has one entry. The sample shows some 500,000 distinct CDR3 sequences, 15% to 20% of them seen only once. This specimen consisted of PBMCs from the stem cell graft donor, obtained from the stem cell graft. The receptors were gathered from a human donor who donated a stem cell graft to a child with acute lymphoblastic leukemia.

In its sample, this clonotype was seen many times. One junction end does not reproduce the germline sequence, and a read error may be involved. The chain uses TRBV5-1 and TRBJ2-3; 10 nucleotides align to TRBD2. There are 15 residues in the CDR3. Germline CDR1 and CDR2: SGHRS and YFSETQ. The CDR3 DNA is TGTGCCAGCAGCTCCGGGACTAGCGGCACAGATACGCAGTATTTT. Encoded protein: CASSSGTSGTDTQYF.

This clonotype has more than one count but fewer than ten. The gene calls are TRBV12-3 or TRBV12-4 and TRBJ2-1, with D maybe TRBD2 (6 bases). The CDR3 loop spans 15 amino acids. Trimming removed 3 bases at V and 4 bases at J, with 13 bases between. In nucleotides, the CDR3 is TGTGCCAGCAGTTTGGAGGGAAGGGGTTACAATGAGCAGTTCTTC. Translating gives CASSLEGRGYNEQFF.

The rearrangement uses TRBV7-9 and TRBJ2-1, with 7 bases lining up with TRBD2. The J segment lost 10 bases and the V segment lost 1 base, leaving 13 bases of the junction unmatched. From germline, CDR1 is SEHNR and CDR2 FQNEAQ (reference sequence). This CDR3 spans 16 amino acids. CDR3 nucleotides: TGTGCCAGCAGCTTAGGTGGGGGGGGAAGGACTCGGGAGCAGTTCTTC. Protein: CASSLGGGGRTREQFF. The whole variable domain, filled in from reference TRBV7-9 and TRBJ2-1, reads DTGVSQNPRHKITKRGQNVTFRCDPISEHNRLYWYRQTLGQGPEFLTYFQNEAQLEKSRLLSDRFSAERPKGSFSTLEIQRTEQGDSAMYLCASSLGGGGRTREQFFGPGTRLTVL.

This sequence joins TRBV9 and TRBJ2-1; the D is unclear. The CDR3 has 15 amino acids. The germline gives CDR1 SGDLS, CDR2 YYNGEE. V was trimmed by 0 bases and J by 0 bases, leaving 7 bases between them. CDR3 DNA: TGTGCCAGCAGCGTAGACGACACCTCCTACAATGAGCAGTTCTTC. Protein sequence: CASSVDDTSYNEQFF.

This clonotype turned up a few times. The rearrangement links TRBV19 to TRBJ2-1, with 9 bases matching TRBD2. Germline loops: CDR1 LNHDA, CDR2 SQIVND (reference sequence). After removal of 5 bases from V and 8 bases from J, the junction contained 10 bases not matched to a gene. This CDR3 has 15 residues. CDR3 region: CASSVSGLAWHEQFF. Here the CDR3 DNA reads TGTGCCAGTAGTGTCTCGGGACTAGCTTGGCATGAGCAGTTCTTC.